The clone carrying this T cell receptor (beta chain) occurred once. The V gene's germline CDR1 is GTSNPN and CDR2 SVGIG (reference sequence). The CDR3 is 14 residues long. Between the trimmed V and J ends, which lost 5 bases and 6 bases, there was a span of 16 bases. Original data processing: Scientists estimated how many nucleated cells there were by amplifying reference gene primers. Libraries were prepared by immunoSEQ multiplex PCR; TCRdb keeps only in-frame clonotypes and omits some of them. Clone size and V and J calls were adopted from that table, with D and trimming inferred from the DNA. The data show roughly 150,000 clones, around 89% seen once. The data are from a study of blood T cell repertoires in COVID-19.

The clonotype comes from a man aged 60-69 years with acute or convalescent COVID-19. The rearrangement joins TRBV30 to TRBJ1-4; D ambiguous. Sequenced input: peripheral blood. Here the CDR3 DNA reads TGTGCCTGGGGAGAAAACTTTAGCCATGAAAAACTGTTTTTT. As protein: CAWGENFSHEKLFF. Based on the CDR3 plus reference TRBV30 and TRBJ1-4, the full variable domain is SQTIHQWPATLVQPVGSPLSLECTVEGTSNPNLYWYRQAAGRGLQLLFYSVGIGQISSEVPQNLSASRPQDRQFILSSKKLLLSDSGFYLCAWGENFSHEKLFFGSGTQLSVL.